This T cell receptor (beta chain) is drawn from a study of blood T cell repertoires in COVID-19. Study in general: Acute and convalescent COVID-19 specimens originated in the United States, Italy and Spain. From T cells, B-cell-depleted T cells, or PBMCs came the material, which was cDNA or gDNA.

The CDR3 is 16 residues long. Looked up from germline, CDR1 is LNHDA and CDR2 is SQIVND (reference sequence). V was pared by 4 bases and J by 2 bases, with 17 bases between. Original methodology: Cell counts per sample came from amplifying reference gene primers. Sequenced by immunoSEQ multiplex PCR; TCRdb stores in-frame clones only, minus some. That table is the source of V, J and clone size, and D and trimming were worked out from the DNA. The sample yields some 250,000 clones, roughly 90% seen once. This sequence originates from a man in his 60s who had recovered from COVID-19. The V and J genes are TRBV19 and TRBJ1-2; D is perhaps TRBD1 (5 bases). The sequenced sample was peripheral blood. CDR3 DNA: TGTGCCAGTAGTACCGGACAATTAAGGGCCAACTATGGCTACACCTTC. It specifies CASSTGQLRANYGYTF.